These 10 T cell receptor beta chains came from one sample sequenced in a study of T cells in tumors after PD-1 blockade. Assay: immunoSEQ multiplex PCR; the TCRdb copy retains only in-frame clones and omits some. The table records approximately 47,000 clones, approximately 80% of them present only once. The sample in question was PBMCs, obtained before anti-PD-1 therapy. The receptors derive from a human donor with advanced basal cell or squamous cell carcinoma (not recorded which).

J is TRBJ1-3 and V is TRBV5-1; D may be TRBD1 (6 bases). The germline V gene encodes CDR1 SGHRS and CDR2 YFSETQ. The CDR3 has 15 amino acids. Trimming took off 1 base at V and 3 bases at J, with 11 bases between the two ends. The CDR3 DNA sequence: TGCGCCAGCAGCTTGTCAGGGGTTTATGGAAACACCATATATTTT. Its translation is CASSLSGVYGNTIYF.

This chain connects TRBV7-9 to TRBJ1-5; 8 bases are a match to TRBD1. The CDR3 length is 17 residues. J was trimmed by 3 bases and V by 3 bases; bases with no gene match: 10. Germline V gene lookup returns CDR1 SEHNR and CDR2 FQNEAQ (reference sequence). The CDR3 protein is CASSLSTQTGDNQPQHF. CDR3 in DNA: TGTGCCAGCAGCTTGTCGACACAGACAGGGGACAATCAGCCCCAGCATTTT.

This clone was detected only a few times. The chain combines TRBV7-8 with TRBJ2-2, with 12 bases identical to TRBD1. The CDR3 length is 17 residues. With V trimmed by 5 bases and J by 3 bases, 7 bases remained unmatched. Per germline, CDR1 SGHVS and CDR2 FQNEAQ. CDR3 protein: CASSRRGTGGYTGELFF. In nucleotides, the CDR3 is TGTGCCAGCAGCCGCAGGGGGACAGGGGGCTACACCGGGGAGCTGTTTTTT.

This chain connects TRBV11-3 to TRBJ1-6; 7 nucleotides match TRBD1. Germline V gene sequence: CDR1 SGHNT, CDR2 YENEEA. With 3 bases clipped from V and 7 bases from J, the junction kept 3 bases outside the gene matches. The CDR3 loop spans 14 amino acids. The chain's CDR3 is CASSLPGGNSPLHF. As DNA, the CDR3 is TGTGCCAGCAGCTTGCCAGGGGGGAATTCACCCCTCCACTTT.

In nucleotides, the CDR3 is TGTGCCAGCAGCTTGGCCCCTAGCGGGGGGATCTACGAGCAGTACTTC. The encoded protein is CASSLAPSGGIYEQYF. The chain joins TRBV5-5 to TRBJ2-7; 11 bases match TRBD2. The trim removed 0 bases at V and 3 bases at J, leaving 5 bases unmatched. CDR3 length equals 16 residues. Germline V gives CDR1 SGHKS, CDR2 YYEKEE (reference sequence).

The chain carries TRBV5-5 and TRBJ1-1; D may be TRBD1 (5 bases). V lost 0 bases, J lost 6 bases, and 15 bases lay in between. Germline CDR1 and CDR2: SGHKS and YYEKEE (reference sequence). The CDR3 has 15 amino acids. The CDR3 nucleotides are TGTGCCAGCAGCTTGGACGGCCTCGCCAGGGCTGAAGCTTTCTTT. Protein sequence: CASSLDGLARAEAFF.

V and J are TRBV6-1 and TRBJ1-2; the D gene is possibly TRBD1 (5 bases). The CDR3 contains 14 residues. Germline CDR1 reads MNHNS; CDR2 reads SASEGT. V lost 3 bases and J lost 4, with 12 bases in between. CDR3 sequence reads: CASSEGTAIYGYTF. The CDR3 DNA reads TGTGCCAGCAGTGAGGGGACCGCTATCTATGGCTACACCTTC.

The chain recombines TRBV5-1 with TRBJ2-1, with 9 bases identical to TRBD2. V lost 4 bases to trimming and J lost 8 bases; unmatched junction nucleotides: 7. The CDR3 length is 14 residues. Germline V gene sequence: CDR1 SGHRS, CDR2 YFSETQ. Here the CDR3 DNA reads TGCGCCAGCAGCCCGGGACTAGCTTCCGATGAGCAGTTCTTC. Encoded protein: CASSPGLASDEQFF.

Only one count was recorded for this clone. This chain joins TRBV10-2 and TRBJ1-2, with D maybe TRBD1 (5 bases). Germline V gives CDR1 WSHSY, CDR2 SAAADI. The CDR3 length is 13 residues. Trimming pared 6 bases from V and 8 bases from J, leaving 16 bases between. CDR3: CASRVGTAQGYTF. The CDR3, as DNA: TGCGCCAGCAGAGTTGGGACCGCTCAAGGCTACACCTTC.

Written as DNA, the CDR3 is TGTGCCAGCAGTTGGAGGTTGGGAAACCGGTACGAGCAGTACTTC. It specifies CASSWRLGNRYEQYF. The chain joins TRBV27 to TRBJ2-7; D might be TRBD2 (5 bases). Trimming removed 4 bases at V and 4 bases at J, with 17 bases between. This CDR3 region has 15 residues. CDR1 is MNHEY and CDR2 is SMNVEV in the germline V gene (reference sequence).